The rows below give T cell receptor beta chains drawn from one sample of a study of T cells in Graves' hyperthyroidism and ophthalmopathy. TCRdb reprocessed the multiplex PCR reads via MiXCR and lists one record per CDR3 protein. The table lists about 300,000 distinct CDR3 sequences, 15% to 20% of them singletons, with just under 40% in the top ten. Input material: blood. The receptors originated from a man aged 50 or older with Graves' ophthalmopathy. The CDR3 runs from the conserved cysteine through the conserved F or W. The order of the fields is CDR3 protein, CDR3 DNA, J gene, D gene, clone size, V gene. A D gene is named only where the DNA matches it firmly. Part of the rows lack a size; the others show once, few, many or a class for expanded clones.

CDR3 protein: CASSLNAPPWEQYF
CDR3 DNA: TGTGCCAGCAGTTTAAATGCTCCACCTTGGGAGCAGTACTTC
J gene: TRBJ2-7
D gene: .
clone size: few
V gene: TRBV6-2/TRBV6-3

CDR3 protein: CASDVRRTTYEQYF
CDR3 DNA: TGTGCCAGCGATGTCAGACGCACAACCTACGAGCAGTACTTC
J gene: TRBJ2-7
D gene: .
clone size: many
V gene: TRBV6-1

CDR3 protein: CAITEGRTDTQYF
CDR3 DNA: TGTGCCATCACTGAGGGCCGCACAGATACGCAGTATTTT
J gene: TRBJ2-3
D gene: .
clone size: few
V gene: TRBV10-3

CDR3 protein: CASSFVAGQVFWEQYF
CDR3 DNA: TGCGCCAGCAGTTTCGTCGCGGGACAGGTCTTTTGGGAGCAGTACTTC
J gene: TRBJ2-7
D gene: TRBD1
clone size: .
V gene: TRBV5-1

CDR3 protein: CAHSLLQGRGGYTF
CDR3 DNA: TGTGCTCACAGCCTCCTCCAGGGCCGGGGGGGCTACACCTTC
J gene: TRBJ1-2
D gene: .
clone size: .
V gene: TRBV30

CDR3 protein: CASSELAGRESSYNEQFF
CDR3 DNA: TGTGCCAGCAGTGAACTAGCGGGCCGCGAAAGCTCCTACAATGAGCAGTTCTTC
J gene: TRBJ2-1
D gene: TRBD2
clone size: .
V gene: TRBV2

CDR3 protein: CASSTGRSNTEAFF
CDR3 DNA: TGTGCCAGCAGCACGGGACGGTCGAACACTGAAGCTTTCTTT
J gene: TRBJ1-1
D gene: .
clone size: few
V gene: TRBV6-2/TRBV6-3

CDR3 protein: CASSLRGSNTEAFF
CDR3 DNA: TGTGCCAGCAGTTTAAGAGGTTCTAATACTGAAGCTTTCTTT
J gene: TRBJ1-1
D gene: .
clone size: many
V gene: TRBV28

CDR3 protein: CASSQDRGVGNGYTF
CDR3 DNA: TGTGCCAGCAGCCAAGATAGGGGGGTAGGGAATGGCTACACCTTC
J gene: TRBJ1-2
D gene: .
clone size: many
V gene: TRBV3-1

CDR3 protein: CASSSAGTENTGELFF
CDR3 DNA: TGTGCCAGCAGCTCAGCCGGGACAGAGAACACCGGGGAGCTGTTTTTT
J gene: TRBJ2-2
D gene: TRBD1
clone size: few
V gene: TRBV11-1

CDR3 protein: CAWITLGVPETQYF
CDR3 DNA: TGTGCCTGGATCACATTAGGGGTGCCAGAGACCCAGTACTTC
J gene: TRBJ2-5
D gene: .
clone size: many
V gene: TRBV30

CDR3 protein: CASSFEGQETQYF
CDR3 DNA: TGTGCCAGCAGTTTCGAGGGCCAAGAGACCCAGTACTTC
J gene: TRBJ2-5
D gene: .
clone size: many
V gene: TRBV12-3/TRBV12-4

CDR3 protein: CASIESAGTEAYEQYF
CDR3 DNA: TGTGCCAGCATCGAGAGTGCCGGGACAGAGGCCTACGAGCAGTACTTC
J gene: TRBJ2-7
D gene: TRBD1
clone size: many
V gene: TRBV2

CDR3 protein: CASSYDRSGELFF
CDR3 DNA: TGCGCCAGCAGCTACGACAGGTCCGGGGAGCTGTTTTTT
J gene: TRBJ2-2
D gene: .
clone size: .
V gene: TRBV5-1

CDR3 protein: CASRDRLAADTQYF
CDR3 DNA: TGCGCCAGTAGGGACAGGCTGGCGGCAGATACGCAGTATTTT
J gene: TRBJ2-3
D gene: TRBD1
clone size: few
V gene: TRBV5-1

CDR3 protein: CASSLDAGSEQYF
CDR3 DNA: TGTGCCAGCAGCTTAGATGCGGGAAGCGAGCAGTACTTC
J gene: TRBJ2-7
D gene: .
clone size: many
V gene: TRBV7-9

CDR3 protein: CASSDGFIEQYF
CDR3 DNA: TGTGCCAGCAGTGACGGCTTCATCGAGCAGTACTTC
J gene: TRBJ2-7
D gene: .
clone size: .
V gene: TRBV2

CDR3 protein: CASRGPGDSGNTIYF
CDR3 DNA: TGTGCCAGCAGAGGACCTGGGGACTCTGGAAACACCATATATTTT
J gene: TRBJ1-3
D gene: .
clone size: .
V gene: TRBV2

CDR3 protein: CAISEYQGGPNTEAFF
CDR3 DNA: TGTGCCATCAGTGAGTATCAGGGGGGACCGAACACTGAAGCTTTCTTT
J gene: TRBJ1-1
D gene: TRBD1
clone size: .
V gene: TRBV10-3

CDR3 protein: CASSFSGTDSYEQYF
CDR3 DNA: TGTGCCAGTAGTTTCTCCGGGACAGACTCCTACGAGCAGTACTTC
J gene: TRBJ2-7
D gene: TRBD1
clone size: .
V gene: TRBV19

CDR3 protein: CASSEGTSGDNEQFF
CDR3 DNA: TGTGCCAGCAGCGAAGGGACTAGCGGCGACAATGAGCAGTTCTTC
J gene: TRBJ2-1
D gene: TRBD2
clone size: many
V gene: TRBV2

CDR3 protein: CASSLIGSGGYEQYF
CDR3 DNA: TGTGCCAGCAGCTTGATTGGTAGCGGGGGCTACGAGCAGTACTTC
J gene: TRBJ2-7
D gene: TRBD2
clone size: few
V gene: TRBV5-4

CDR3 protein: CASSARDGLYEQYF
CDR3 DNA: TGCGCCAGCAGCGCGCGGGACGGACTCTACGAGCAGTACTTC
J gene: TRBJ2-7
D gene: .
clone size: .
V gene: TRBV4-1

CDR3 protein: CASSYSGEISYNEQFF
CDR3 DNA: TGTGCCAGCAGTTACTCAGGAGAGATCTCCTACAATGAGCAGTTCTTC
J gene: TRBJ2-1
D gene: .
clone size: few
V gene: TRBV6-2/TRBV6-3

CDR3 protein: CATSDSRFETQYF
CDR3 DNA: TGTGCCACCAGTGATTCGAGGTTTGAGACCCAGTACTTC
J gene: TRBJ2-5
D gene: .
clone size: .
V gene: TRBV24-1

CDR3 protein: CASSLEGTGNTEAFF
CDR3 DNA: TGTGCCAGCAGCTTAGAAGGGACGGGGAACACTGAAGCTTTCTTT
J gene: TRBJ1-1
D gene: .
clone size: .
V gene: TRBV7-3

CDR3 protein: CASSVGSSGIYEQYF
CDR3 DNA: TGTGCCAGCAGCGTAGGGTCCAGCGGGATATACGAGCAGTACTTC
J gene: TRBJ2-7
D gene: TRBD2
clone size: .
V gene: TRBV9

CDR3 protein: CAWGDRLDSPLHF
CDR3 DNA: TGTGCCTGGGGGGACAGGCTCGACTCACCCCTCCACTTT
J gene: TRBJ1-6
D gene: TRBD1
clone size: many
V gene: TRBV30

CDR3 protein: CASSPRPGTLYEQYF
CDR3 DNA: TGTGCCAGCAGCCCGCGGCCAGGGACTTTGTACGAGCAGTACTTC
J gene: TRBJ2-7
D gene: .
clone size: many
V gene: TRBV3-1

CDR3 protein: CASSLKEKGTDTQYF
CDR3 DNA: TGTGCCAGCAGCTTGAAGGAAAAGGGCACAGATACGCAGTATTTT
J gene: TRBJ2-3
D gene: .
clone size: .
V gene: TRBV5-4

CDR3 protein: CASSEGEAGGEKLFF
CDR3 DNA: TGTGCCAGCAGCGAAGGGGAGGCAGGTGGGGAAAAACTGTTTTTT
J gene: TRBJ1-4
D gene: .
clone size: .
V gene: TRBV9

CDR3 protein: CASSLALAGRMNTEAFF
CDR3 DNA: TGTGCCAGCAGCTTAGCGTTGGCGGGACGAATGAACACTGAAGCTTTCTTT
J gene: TRBJ1-1
D gene: .
clone size: many
V gene: TRBV7-6

CDR3 protein: CAISESAAVSYEQYF
CDR3 DNA: TGTGCCATCAGTGAGTCGGCGGCCGTCTCCTACGAGCAGTACTTC
J gene: TRBJ2-7
D gene: .
clone size: .
V gene: TRBV10-3

CDR3 protein: CATKTRLAATGELFF
CDR3 DNA: TGTGCCACCAAGACTCGACTAGCAGCTACCGGGGAGCTGTTTTTT
J gene: TRBJ2-2
D gene: TRBD2
clone size: .
V gene: TRBV7-3

CDR3 protein: CASSDRDGYTF
CDR3 DNA: TGTGCCAGCAGTGACAGGGATGGCTACACCTTC
J gene: TRBJ1-2
D gene: TRBD1
clone size: few
V gene: TRBV27

CDR3 protein: CAQPDNRDAKISGANVLTF
CDR3 DNA: TGTGCGCAGCCTGACAACCGGGACGCCAAGATCTCTGGGGCCAACGTCCTGACTTTC
J gene: TRBJ2-6
D gene: .
clone size: few
V gene: TRBV7-3

CDR3 protein: CSAPGGSGNTIYF
CDR3 DNA: TGCAGTGCCCCCGGGGGCTCTGGAAACACCATATATTTT
J gene: TRBJ1-3
D gene: .
clone size: many
V gene: TRBV20-1